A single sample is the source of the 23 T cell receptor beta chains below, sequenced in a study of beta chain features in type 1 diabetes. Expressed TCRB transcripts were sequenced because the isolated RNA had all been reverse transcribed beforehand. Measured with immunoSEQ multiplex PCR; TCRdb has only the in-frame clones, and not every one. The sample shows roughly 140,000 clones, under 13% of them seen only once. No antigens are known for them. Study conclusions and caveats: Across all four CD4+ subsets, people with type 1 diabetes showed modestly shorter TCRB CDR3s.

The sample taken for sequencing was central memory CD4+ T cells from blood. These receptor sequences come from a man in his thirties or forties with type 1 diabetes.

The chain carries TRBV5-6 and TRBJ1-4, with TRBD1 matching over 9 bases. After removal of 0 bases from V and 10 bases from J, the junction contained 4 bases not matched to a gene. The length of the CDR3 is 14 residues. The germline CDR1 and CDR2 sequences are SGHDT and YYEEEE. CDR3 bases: TGTGCCAGCAGCTTGGACAGGGGGCAGGGAAAACTGTTTTTT. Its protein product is CASSLDRGQGKLFF.

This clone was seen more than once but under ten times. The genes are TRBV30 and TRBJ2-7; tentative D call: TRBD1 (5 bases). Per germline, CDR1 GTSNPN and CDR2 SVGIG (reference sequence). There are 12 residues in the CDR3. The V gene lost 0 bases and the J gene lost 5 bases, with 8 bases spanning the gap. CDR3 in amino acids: CAWSVSGHEQYF. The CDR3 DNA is TGTGCCTGGAGTGTTTCAGGGCACGAGCAGTACTTC.

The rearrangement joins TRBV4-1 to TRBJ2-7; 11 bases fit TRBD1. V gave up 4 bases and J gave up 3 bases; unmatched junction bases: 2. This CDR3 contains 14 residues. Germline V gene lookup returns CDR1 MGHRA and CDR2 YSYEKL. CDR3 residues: CASSPGTGGYEQYF. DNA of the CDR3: TGCGCCAGCAGCCCCGGGACAGGGGGCTACGAGCAGTACTTC.

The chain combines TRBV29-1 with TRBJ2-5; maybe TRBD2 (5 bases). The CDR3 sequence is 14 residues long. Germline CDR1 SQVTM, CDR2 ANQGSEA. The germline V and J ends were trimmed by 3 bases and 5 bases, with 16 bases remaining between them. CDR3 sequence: CSVDRPGMRETQYF. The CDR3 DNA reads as TGCAGCGTTGACCGGCCGGGAATGAGGGAGACCCAGTACTTC.

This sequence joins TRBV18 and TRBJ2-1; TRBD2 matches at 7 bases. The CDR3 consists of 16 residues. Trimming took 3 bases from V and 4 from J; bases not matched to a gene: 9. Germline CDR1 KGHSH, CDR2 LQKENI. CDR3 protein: CASSPPAGGRYNEQFF. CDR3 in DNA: TGTGCCAGCTCACCTCCGGCTGGCGGGAGATACAATGAGCAGTTCTTC. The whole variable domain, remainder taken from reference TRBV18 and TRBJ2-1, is NAGVMQNPRHLVRRRGQEARLRCSPMKGHSHVYWYRQLPEEGLKFMVYLQKENIIDESGMPKERFSAEFPKEGPSILRIQQVVRGDSAAYFCASSPPAGGRYNEQFFGPGTRLTVL.

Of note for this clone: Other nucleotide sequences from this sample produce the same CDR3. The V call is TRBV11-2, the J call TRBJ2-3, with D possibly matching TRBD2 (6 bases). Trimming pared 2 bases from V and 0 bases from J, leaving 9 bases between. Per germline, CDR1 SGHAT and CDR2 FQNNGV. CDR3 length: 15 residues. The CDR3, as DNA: TGTGCCAGCAGCTTACGCGGGATTAGCACAGATACGCAGTATTTT. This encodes CASSLRGISTDTQYF.

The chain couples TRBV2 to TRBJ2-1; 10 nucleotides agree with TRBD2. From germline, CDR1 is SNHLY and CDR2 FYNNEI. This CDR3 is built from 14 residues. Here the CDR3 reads CATRGLAVYNEQFF. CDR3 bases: TGTGCAACGCGAGGACTAGCGGTTTACAATGAGCAGTTCTTC.

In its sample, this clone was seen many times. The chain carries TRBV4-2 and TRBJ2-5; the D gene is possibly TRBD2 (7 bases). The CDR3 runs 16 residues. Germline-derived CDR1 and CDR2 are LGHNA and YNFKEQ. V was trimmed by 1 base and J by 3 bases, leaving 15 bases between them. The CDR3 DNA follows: TGTGCCAGCAGCCAAGCAAGCGGGAAGGGGGAAGAGACCCAGTACTTC. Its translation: CASSQASGKGEETQYF.

CDR3: CASSSPWEQQYF. CDR3 sequence (DNA): TGTGCCAGCAGTTCCCCCTGGGAGCAGCAGTACTTC. The chain carries TRBV6-6 and TRBJ2-7; a possible D gene is TRBD2 (5 bases). CDR1 and CDR2 from the germline V gene are MNHNY and SVGAGI (reference sequence). CDR3 size: 12 residues. Deletions cut 4 bases from V and 8 bases from J, with 12 bases between.

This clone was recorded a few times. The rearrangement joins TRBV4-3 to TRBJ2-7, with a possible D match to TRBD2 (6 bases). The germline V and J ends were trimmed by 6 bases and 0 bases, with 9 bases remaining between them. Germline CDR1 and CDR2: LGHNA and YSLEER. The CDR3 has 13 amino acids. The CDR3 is CASSQEGSYEQYF. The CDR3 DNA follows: TGCGCCAGCAGTCAGGAGGGCTCCTACGAGCAGTACTTC.

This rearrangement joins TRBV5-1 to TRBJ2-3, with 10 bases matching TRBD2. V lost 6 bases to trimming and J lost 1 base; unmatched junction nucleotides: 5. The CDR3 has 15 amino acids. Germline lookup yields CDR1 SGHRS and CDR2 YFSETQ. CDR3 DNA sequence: TGCGCCAGCATGCTAGCGGGAGACGGCACAGATACGCAGTATTTT. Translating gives CASMLAGDGTDTQYF.

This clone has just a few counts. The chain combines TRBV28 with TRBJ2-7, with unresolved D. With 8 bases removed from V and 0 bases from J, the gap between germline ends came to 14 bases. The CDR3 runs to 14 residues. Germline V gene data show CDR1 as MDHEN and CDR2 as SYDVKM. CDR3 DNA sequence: TGTGCCAGCGTGGTTTCGGAGAACTCCTACGAGCAGTACTTC. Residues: CASVVSENSYEQYF.

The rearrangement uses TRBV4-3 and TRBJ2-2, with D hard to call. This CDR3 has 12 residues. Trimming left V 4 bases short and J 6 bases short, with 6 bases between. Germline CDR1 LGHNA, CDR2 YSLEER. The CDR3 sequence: CASSLLSGELFF. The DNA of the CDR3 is TGCGCCAGCAGCCTTTTATCCGGGGAGCTGTTTTTT.

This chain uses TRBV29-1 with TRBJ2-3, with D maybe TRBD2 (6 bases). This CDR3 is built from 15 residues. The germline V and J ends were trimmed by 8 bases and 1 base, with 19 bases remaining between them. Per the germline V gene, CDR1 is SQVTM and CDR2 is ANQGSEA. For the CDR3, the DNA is TGCAGCACCCAGGAGGGGAGTACTGGCACAGATACGCAGTATTTT. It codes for CSTQEGSTGTDTQYF.

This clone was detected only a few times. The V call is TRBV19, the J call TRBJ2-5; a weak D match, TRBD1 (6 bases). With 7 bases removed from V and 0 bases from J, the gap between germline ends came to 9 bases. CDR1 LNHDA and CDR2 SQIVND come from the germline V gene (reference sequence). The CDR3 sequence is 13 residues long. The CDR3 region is CASNKGDQETQYF. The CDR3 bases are TGTGCCAGTAACAAGGGGGACCAAGAGACCCAGTACTTC.

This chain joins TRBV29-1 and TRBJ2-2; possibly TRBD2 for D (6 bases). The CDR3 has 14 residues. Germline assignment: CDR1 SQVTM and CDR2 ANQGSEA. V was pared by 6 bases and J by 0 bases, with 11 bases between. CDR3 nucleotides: TGCAGCGTCGAACCTAGCGCGAACACCGGGGAGCTGTTTTTT. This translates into CSVEPSANTGELFF.

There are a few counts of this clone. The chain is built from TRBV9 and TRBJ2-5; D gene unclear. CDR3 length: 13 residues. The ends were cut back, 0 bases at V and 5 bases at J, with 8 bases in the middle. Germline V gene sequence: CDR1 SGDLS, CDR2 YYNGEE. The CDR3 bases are TGTGCCAGCAGCGTAGGACTGGGTGAGACCCAGTACTTC. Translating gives CASSVGLGETQYF.

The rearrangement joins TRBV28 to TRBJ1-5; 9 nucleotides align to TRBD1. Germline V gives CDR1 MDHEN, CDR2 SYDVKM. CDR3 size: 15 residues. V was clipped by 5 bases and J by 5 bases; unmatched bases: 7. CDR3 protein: CASSPTGGADQPQHF. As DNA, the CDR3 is TGTGCCAGCAGTCCCACAGGGGGCGCGGATCAGCCCCAGCATTTT.

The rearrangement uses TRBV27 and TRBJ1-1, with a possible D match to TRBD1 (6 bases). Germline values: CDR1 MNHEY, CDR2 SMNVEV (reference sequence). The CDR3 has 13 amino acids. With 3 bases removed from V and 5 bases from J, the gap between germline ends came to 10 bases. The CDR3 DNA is TGTGCCAGCAGTTTCGGACAGTCGACTGAAGCTTTCTTT. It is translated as CASSFGQSTEAFF.

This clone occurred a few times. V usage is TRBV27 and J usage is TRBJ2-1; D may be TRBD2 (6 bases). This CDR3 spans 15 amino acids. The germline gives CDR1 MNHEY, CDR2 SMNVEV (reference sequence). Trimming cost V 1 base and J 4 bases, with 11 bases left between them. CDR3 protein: CASSLFVSGYNEQFF. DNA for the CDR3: TGTGCCAGCAGTTTATTTGTGAGCGGGTACAATGAGCAGTTCTTC.

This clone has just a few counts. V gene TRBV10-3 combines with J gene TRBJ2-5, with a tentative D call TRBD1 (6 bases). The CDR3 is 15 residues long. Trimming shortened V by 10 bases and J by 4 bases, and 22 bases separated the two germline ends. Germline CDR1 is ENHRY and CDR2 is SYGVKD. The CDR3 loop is CATSYTGTPPETQYF. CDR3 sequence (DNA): TGTGCCACCTCATATACCGGGACACCCCCAGAGACCCAGTACTTC.

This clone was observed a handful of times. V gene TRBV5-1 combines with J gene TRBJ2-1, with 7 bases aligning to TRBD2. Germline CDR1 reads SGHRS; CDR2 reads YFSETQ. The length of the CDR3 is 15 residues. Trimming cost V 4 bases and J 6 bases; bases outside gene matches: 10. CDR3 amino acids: CASSDPGASGNEQFF. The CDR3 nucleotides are TGCGCCAGCAGCGACCCCGGGGCTAGCGGCAATGAGCAGTTCTTC.

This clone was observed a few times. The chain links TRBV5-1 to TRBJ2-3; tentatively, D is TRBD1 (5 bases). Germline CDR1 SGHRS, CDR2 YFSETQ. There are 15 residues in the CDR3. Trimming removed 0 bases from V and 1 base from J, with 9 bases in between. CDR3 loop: CASSLDLGGTDTQYF. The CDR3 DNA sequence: TGCGCCAGCAGCTTGGATTTAGGGGGCACAGATACGCAGTATTTT.